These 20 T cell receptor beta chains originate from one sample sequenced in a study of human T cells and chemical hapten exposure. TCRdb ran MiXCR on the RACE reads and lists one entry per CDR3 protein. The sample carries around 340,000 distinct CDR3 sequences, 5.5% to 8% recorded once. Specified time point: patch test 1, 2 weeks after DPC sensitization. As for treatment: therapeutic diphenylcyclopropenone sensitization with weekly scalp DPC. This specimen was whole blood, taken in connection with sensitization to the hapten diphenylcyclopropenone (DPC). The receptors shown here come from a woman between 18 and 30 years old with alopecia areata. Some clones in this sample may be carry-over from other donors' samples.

The CDR3 sequence is CASSLAANRGGRGEQYF. The CDR3 nucleotides are TGTGCCAGCAGCTTAGCTGCCAACCGGGGGGGCCGAGGCGAGCAGTACTTC. J is TRBJ2-7 and V is TRBV7-9; 8 nucleotides match TRBD2. Germline CDR1 SEHNR, CDR2 FQNEAQ (reference sequence). This CDR3 spans 17 amino acids. V dropped 0 bases and J dropped 6; count of bases not matched to a gene: 13.

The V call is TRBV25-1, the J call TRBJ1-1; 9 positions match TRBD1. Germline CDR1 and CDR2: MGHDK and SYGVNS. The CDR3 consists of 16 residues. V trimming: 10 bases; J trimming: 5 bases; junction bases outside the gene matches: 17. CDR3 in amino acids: CATTATDRGEGTEAFF. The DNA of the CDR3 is TGTGCCACCACCGCTACTGACAGGGGGGAAGGAACTGAAGCTTTCTTT.

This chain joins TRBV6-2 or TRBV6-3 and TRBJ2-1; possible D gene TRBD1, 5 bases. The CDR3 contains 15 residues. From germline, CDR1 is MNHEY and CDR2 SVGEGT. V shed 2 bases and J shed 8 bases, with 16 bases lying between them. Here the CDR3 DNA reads TGTGCCAGCAGTTACCCCTTGGGGCGCGGAGATGAGCAGTTCTTC. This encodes CASSYPLGRGDEQFF.

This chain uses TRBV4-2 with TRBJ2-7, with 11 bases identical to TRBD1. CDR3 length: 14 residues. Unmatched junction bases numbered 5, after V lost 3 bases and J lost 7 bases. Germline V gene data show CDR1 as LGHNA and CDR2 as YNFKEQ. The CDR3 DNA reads TGTGCCAGCAGCCAGGACAGGGGGCTAGGGGAGCAGTACTTC. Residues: CASSQDRGLGEQYF.

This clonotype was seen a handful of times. CDR3 DNA sequence: TGCAGCGTGAAGACCTACGAGCAGTACTTC. Translated, it gives CSVKTYEQYF. The chain joins TRBV29-1 to TRBJ2-7; unclear D gene. Germline CDR1 is SQVTM and CDR2 is ANQGSEA. The CDR3 consists of 10 residues. Trimming cost V 6 bases and J 2 bases, with 5 bases left between them.

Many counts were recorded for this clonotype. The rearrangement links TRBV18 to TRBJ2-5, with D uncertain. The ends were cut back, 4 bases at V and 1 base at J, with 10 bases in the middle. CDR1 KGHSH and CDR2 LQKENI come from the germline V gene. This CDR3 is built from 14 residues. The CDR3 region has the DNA TGTGCCAGCTCACTCGGCAGGTTCCAAGAGACCCAGTACTTC. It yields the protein CASSLGRFQETQYF.

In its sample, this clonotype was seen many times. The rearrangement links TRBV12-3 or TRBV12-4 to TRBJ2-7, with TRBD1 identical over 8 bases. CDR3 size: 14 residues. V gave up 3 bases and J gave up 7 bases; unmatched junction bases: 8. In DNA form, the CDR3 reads TGTGCCAGCAGTTTGGGGCAGGGGGCGCGAGAGCAGTACTTC. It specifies CASSLGQGAREQYF.

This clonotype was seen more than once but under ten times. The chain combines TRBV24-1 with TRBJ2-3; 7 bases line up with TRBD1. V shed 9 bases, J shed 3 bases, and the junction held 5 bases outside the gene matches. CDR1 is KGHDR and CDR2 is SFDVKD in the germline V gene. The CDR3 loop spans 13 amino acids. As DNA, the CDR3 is TGTGCCACCGAGGGGGCTCCTACAGATACGCAGTATTTT. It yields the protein CATEGAPTDTQYF.

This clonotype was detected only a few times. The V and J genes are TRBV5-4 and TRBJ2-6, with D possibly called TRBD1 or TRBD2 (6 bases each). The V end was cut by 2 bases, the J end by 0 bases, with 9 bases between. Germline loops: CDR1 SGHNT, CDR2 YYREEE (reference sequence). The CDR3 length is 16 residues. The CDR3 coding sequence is TGTGCCAGCAGCTTTGGAGGGGGCTCTGGGGCCAACGTCCTGACTTTC. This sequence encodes CASSFGGGSGANVLTF. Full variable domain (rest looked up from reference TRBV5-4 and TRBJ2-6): ETGVTQSPTHLIKTRGQQVTLRCSSQSGHNTVSWYQQALGQGPQFIFQYYREEENGRGNFPPRFSGLQFPNYSSELNVNALELDDSALYLCASSFGGGSGANVLTFGAGSRLTVL.

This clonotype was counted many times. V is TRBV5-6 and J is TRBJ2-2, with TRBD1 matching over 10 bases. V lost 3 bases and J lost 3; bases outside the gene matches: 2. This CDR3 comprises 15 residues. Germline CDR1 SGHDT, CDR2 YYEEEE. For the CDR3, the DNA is TGTGCCAGCAGCTGGGGACAGGGGCACACCGGGGAGCTGTTTTTT. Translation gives CASSWGQGHTGELFF.

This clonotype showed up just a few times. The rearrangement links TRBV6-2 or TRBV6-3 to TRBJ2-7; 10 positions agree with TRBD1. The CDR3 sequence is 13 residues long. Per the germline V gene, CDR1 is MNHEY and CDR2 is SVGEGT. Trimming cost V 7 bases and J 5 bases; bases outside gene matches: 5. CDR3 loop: CASKGQGFHEQYF. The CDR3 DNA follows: TGTGCCAGCAAGGGACAGGGGTTCCACGAGCAGTACTTC.

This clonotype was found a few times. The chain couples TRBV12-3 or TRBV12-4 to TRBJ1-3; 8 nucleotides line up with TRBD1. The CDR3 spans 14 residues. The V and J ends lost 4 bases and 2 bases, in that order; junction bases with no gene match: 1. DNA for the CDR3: TGTGCCAGCAGTTGGGGACAGGCTGGAAACACCATATATTTT. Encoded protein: CASSWGQAGNTIYF.

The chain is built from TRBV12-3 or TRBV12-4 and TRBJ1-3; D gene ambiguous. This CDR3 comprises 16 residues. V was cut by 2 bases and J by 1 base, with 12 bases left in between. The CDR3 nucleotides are TGTGCCAGCAGTTTAACGGGGTCGGGTTCTGGAAACACCATATATTTT. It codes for CASSLTGSGSGNTIYF.

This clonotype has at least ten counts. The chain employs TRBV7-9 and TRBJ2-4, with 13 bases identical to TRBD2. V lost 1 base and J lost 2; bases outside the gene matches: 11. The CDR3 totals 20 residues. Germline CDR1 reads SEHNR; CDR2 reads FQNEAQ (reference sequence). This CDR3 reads CASSLVGGTSGVSTKNIQYF. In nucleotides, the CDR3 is TGTGCCAGCAGCTTAGTTGGGGGGACTAGCGGGGTTAGTACCAAAAACATTCAGTACTTC.

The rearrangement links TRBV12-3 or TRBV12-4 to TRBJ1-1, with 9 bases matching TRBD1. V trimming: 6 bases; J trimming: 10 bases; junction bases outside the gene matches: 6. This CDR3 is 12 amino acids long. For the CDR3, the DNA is TGTGCCAGCAGGCGACAGGGGGGGGGAGCTTTCTTT. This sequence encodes CASRRQGGGAFF.

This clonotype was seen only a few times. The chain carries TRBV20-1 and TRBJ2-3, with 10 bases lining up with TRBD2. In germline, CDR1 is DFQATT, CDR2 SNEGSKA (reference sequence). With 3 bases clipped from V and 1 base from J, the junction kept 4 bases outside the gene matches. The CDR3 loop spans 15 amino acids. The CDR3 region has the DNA TGCAGTGCTAGTTCTCTAGCGGGGGGCACAGATACGCAGTATTTT. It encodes CSASSLAGGTDTQYF.

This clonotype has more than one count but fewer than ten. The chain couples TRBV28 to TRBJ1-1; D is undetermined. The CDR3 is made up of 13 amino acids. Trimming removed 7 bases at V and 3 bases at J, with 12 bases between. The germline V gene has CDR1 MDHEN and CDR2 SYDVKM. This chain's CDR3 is CASTKRADTEAFF. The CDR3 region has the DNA TGTGCCAGCACCAAACGGGCGGACACTGAAGCTTTCTTT.

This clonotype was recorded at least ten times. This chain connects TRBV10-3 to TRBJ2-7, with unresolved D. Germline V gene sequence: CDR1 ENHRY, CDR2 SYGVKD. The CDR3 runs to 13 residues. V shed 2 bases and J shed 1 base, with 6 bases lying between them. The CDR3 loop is CAISEDISYEQYF. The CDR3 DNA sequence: TGTGCCATCAGTGAGGACATATCCTACGAGCAGTACTTC.

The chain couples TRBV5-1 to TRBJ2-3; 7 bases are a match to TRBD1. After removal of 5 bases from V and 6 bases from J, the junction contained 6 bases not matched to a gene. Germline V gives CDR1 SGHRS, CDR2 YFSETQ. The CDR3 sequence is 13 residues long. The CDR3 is CASSIGGVDTQYF. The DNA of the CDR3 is TGCGCCAGCAGTATAGGGGGCGTTGATACGCAGTATTTT.

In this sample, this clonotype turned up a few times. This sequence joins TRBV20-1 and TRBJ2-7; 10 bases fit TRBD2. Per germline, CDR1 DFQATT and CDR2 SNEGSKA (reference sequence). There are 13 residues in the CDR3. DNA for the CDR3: TGCGGTGGACAACTAGCGGGGTGGAACGAGCAGTACTTC. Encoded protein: CGGQLAGWNEQYF.